Below, one TCR beta chain is given with its context. Its specificity is not known. This table comes from immunoSEQ multiplex PCR, and its TCRdb copy is limited to in-frame clones, with some not included. Of some 170,000 clones detected, more than 80% appear once; the ten largest clones hold about 4.1%. The record originates from a study of T cell responses to AZD1222 COVID-19 vaccine. Whole-study results and caveats: There were repertoire samples only from the period after the peak T cell response. Spike-specific TCR breadth and depth grew following two AZD1222 doses. It was only 6 or 7 AZD1222 recipients who were seropositive at baseline.

With 6 bases removed from V and 2 bases from J, the gap between germline ends came to 10 bases. The CDR3 length is 13 residues. Germline CDR1 is SGHTA and CDR2 is FQGNSA. This sample comprised peripheral blood, obtained 28 days after the second dose of the MenACWY control vaccine. V gene TRBV7-2 combines with J gene TRBJ1-2; D unresolved. The source is an adult who received the MenACWY meningococcal vaccine as a control. The CDR3 is CASSRTVNYGYTF. The DNA for the CDR3 is TGTGCCAGCAGTCGGACCGTAAACTATGGCTACACCTTC. Variable domain in full (rest from reference TRBV7-2 and TRBJ1-2): GAGVSQSPSNKVTEKGKDVELRCDPISGHTALYWYRQSLGQGLEFLIYFQGNSAPDKSGLPSDRFSAERTGGSVSTLTIQRTQQEDSAVYLCASSRTVNYGYTFGSGTRLTVV.